One and the same sample provided the 7 T cell receptor beta chains below, sequenced in a study of Ad26.COV2.S vaccination and SARS-CoV-2 variants. Stated treatment: 19 received Ad26.COV2.S at low or high dose, single or two shots; about 5 received placebo; per-sample allocation not given. Sampling happened 63 days after the first vaccine or placebo injection. The data were produced by immunoSEQ multiplex PCR, yet TCRdb's version contains in-frame clones alone and is incomplete. The sample has 350,000 to 500,000 clones; around 89% are singletons. Sequencing was performed on peripheral blood, taken in a trial of Ad26.COV2.S vaccine versus placebo. The receptors derive from a person between 18 and 59 years old who received the Ad26.COV2.S COVID-19 vaccine or a placebo.

Points on this clone: Other DNA sequences from this sample encode an identical CDR3 as well. This chain links TRBV19 with TRBJ2-7, with 8 bases matching TRBD2. CDR3 length: 13 residues. V was clipped by 6 bases and J by 2 bases; unmatched bases: 3. Germline V CDR1 and CDR2: LNHDA, SQIVND (reference sequence). Written as DNA, the CDR3 is TGTGCCAGTAGGGACGGGGGGGCCTACGAGCAGTACTTC. This gives the protein CASRDGGAYEQYF. The entire variable domain, with the rest obtained from reference TRBV19 and TRBJ2-7, is as follows: DGGITQSPKYLFRKEGQNVTLSCEQNLNHDAMYWYRQDPGQGLRLIYYSQIVNDFQKGDIAEGYSVSREKKESFPLTVTSAQKNPTAFYLCASRDGGAYEQYFGPGTRLTVT.

This clone showed up just a few times. The chain combines TRBV28 with TRBJ2-7; tentative D call: TRBD2 (5 bases). The CDR3 totals 12 residues. V was clipped by 6 bases and J by 3 bases, with 9 bases between them. Germline V lookup: CDR1 MDHEN, CDR2 SYDVKM. The CDR3 DNA is TGTGCCAGCAGGTCCCGGGGCTACGAGCAGTACTTC. Amino acids: CASRSRGYEQYF.

V is TRBV7-2 and J is TRBJ2-2, with 9 bases matching TRBD1. CDR1 and CDR2 from the germline V gene are SGHTA and FQGNSA. This CDR3 has 14 residues. J lost 6 bases, V lost 5 bases, and 4 bases had no gene match. CDR3 residues: CASSPGTGSGELFF. CDR3 nucleotides: TGTGCCAGCAGCCCCGGGACAGGGTCCGGGGAGCTGTTTTTT.

J is TRBJ1-2 and V is TRBV7-9, with unresolved D. V shed 0 bases and J shed 12 bases, with 8 bases lying between them. This CDR3 has 11 amino acids. CDR1 SEHNR and CDR2 FQNEAQ come from the germline V gene (reference sequence). CDR3: CASSLAAGHTF. CDR3 DNA sequence: TGTGCCAGCAGCTTAGCCGCAGGCCACACCTTC.

This clone appeared once. The chain is built from TRBV5-4 and TRBJ2-5; D might be TRBD1 (6 bases). The V gene's germline CDR1 is SGHNT and CDR2 YYREEE (reference sequence). Trimming pared 2 bases from V and 1 base from J, leaving 6 bases between. There are 13 residues in the CDR3. CDR3 loop: CASSLQGQETQYF. The CDR3 nucleotides read TGTGCCAGCAGCTTACAGGGCCAAGAGACCCAGTACTTC. Complete variable domain (other parts from reference TRBV5-4 and TRBJ2-5): ETGVTQSPTHLIKTRGQQVTLRCSSQSGHNTVSWYQQALGQGPQFIFQYYREEENGRGNFPPRFSGLQFPNYSSELNVNALELDDSALYLCASSLQGQETQYFGPGTRLLVL.

This clone was seen a single time. The genes are TRBV5-6 and TRBJ2-5; D uncertain. Germline values: CDR1 SGHDT, CDR2 YYEEEE. The CDR3 contains 12 residues. V lost 1 base and J lost 5, with 6 bases in between. The CDR3 here is CASSLSKETQYF. The DNA for the CDR3 is TGTGCCAGCAGCTTGAGTAAGGAGACCCAGTACTTC.

This clone was recorded a few times. The CDR3 DNA is TGTGCCAGCAGTGATACAGGGTCCAATCAGCCCCAGCATTTT. Its protein product is CASSDTGSNQPQHF. This chain joins TRBV6-1 and TRBJ1-5, with D perhaps TRBD1 (6 bases). Germline V gene data show CDR1 as MNHNS and CDR2 as SASEGT. Trimming took off 3 bases at V and 3 bases at J, with 9 bases between the two ends. The CDR3 covers 14 residues.